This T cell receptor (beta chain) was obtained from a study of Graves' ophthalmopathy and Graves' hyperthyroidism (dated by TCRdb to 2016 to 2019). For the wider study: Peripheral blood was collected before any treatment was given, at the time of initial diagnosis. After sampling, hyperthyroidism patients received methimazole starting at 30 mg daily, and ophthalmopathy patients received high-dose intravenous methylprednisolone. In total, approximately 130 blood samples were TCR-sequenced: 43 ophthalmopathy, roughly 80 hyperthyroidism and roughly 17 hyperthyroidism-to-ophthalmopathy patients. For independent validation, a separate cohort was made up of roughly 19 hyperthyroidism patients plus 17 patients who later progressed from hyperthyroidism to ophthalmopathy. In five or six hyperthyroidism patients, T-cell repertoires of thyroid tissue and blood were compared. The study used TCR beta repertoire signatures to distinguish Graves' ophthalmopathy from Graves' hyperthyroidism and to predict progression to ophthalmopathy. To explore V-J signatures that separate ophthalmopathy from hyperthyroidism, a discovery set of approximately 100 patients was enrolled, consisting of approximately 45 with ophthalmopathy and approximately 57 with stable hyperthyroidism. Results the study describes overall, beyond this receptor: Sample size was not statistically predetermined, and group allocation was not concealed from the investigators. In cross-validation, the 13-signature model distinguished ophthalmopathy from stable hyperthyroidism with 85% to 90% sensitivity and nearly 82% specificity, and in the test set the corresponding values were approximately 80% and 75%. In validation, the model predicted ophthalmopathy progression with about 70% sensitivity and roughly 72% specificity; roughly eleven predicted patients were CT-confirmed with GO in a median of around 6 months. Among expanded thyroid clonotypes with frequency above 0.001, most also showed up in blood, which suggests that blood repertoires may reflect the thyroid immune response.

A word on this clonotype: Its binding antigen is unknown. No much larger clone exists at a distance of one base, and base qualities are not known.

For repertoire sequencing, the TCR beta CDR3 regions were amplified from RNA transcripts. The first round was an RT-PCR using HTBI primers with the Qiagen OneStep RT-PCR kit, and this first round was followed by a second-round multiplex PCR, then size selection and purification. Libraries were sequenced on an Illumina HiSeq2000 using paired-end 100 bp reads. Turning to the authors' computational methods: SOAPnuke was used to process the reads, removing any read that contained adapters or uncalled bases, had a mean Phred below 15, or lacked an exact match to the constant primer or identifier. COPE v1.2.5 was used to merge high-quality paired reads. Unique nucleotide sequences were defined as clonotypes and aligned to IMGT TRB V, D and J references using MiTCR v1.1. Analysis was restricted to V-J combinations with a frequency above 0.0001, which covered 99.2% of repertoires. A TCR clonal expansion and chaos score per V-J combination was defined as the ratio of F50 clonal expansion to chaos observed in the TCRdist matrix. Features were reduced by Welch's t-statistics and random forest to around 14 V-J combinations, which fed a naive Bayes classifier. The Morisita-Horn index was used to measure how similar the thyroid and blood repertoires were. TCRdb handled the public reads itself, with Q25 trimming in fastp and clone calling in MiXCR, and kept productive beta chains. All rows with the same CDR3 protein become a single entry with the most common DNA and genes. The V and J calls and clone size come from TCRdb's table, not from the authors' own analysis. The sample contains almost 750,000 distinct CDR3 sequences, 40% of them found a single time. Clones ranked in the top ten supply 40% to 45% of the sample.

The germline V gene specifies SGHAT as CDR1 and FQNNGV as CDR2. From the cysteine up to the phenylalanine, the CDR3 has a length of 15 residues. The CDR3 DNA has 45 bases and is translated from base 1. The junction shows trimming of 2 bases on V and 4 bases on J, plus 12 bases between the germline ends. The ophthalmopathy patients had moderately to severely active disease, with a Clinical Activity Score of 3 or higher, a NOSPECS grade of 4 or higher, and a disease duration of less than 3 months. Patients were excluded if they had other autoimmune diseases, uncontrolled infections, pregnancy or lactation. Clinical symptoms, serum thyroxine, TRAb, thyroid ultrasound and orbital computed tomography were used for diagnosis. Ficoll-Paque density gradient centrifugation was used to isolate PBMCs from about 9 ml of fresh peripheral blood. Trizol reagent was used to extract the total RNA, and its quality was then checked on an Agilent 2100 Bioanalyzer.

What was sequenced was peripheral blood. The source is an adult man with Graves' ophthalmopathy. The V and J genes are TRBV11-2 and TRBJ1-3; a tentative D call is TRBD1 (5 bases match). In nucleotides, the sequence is TGTGCCAGCAGCTTAAGAAGACAGAGCGGAAACACCATATATTTT. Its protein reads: CASSLRRQSGNTIYF.